This T cell receptor beta chain was observed in a study of blood T cell repertoires in COVID-19 (dated by TCRdb to 2020 to 2022). Regarding the research as a whole: Samples covering the acute and convalescent phases of COVID-19 were provided by collaborators in the United States, Italy and Spain. The sample metadata nearly always contained a de-identified subject ID, COVID-19 status, age in years and sex. The samples were drawn from two sources: the first 160 participants of the ongoing ImmuneRACE study, and 1,254 subjects contributed by 6 global collaborators. The prospective study material was composed of cDNA or gDNA derived from T cells, B-cell-depleted T cells, or PBMCs. Deeply sampled blood TCRbeta repertoires from subjects exposed to, actively infected with, or recovered from COVID-19 were included in the dataset. Where available, HLA class I and class II types were taken from metadata supplied by the sample provider and were not determined by assay-based typing. The repertoires were released in a freely available public database meant as a resource for research on the immune response to SARS-CoV-2.

On this clone: Its antigen is not yet known. Base qualities were left out, and no much larger clone turns up one base away.

The immunoSEQ Assay, a bias-controlled multiplex PCR, was used to amplify TCRbeta CDR3 regions from genomic DNA. Processing in the source paper ran as follows. Nucleated cell counts per sample were estimated from amplification of reference gene primers within the assay. To quantify the absolute abundance of each unique TCRbeta CDR3 rearrangement, sequence reads were collapsed and filtered. For each sample, productive Simpson clonality was calculated as the square root of Simpson's diversity index over productive rearrangements. Sourced from immuneACCESS, this table was stored by TCRdb with only in-frame sequences that have V and J called. A share of the clones is absent; for the studies checked, an unresolved V gene accounts for under half, and the remainder has no known explanation. That table gives V, J and clone size, and the DNA gave D and trimming. The sample includes about 92,000 clones, with 70% to 90% observed a single time. Around 20% of the sample is held by the ten biggest clonotypes.

Results and caveats for the whole study, not just this receptor: The amount of clinical and demographic metadata varied by source and participant and was provided uncurated.

One collaborating source in Seattle enrolled patients during active infection and followed them longitudinally through the course of disease. Whole blood was collected in K2EDTA tubes by collaborating institutions according to the institutions' own protocols. For TCRbeta analysis, collaborators shipped samples as frozen whole blood, isolated PBMCs, or DNA extracted from either of those sample types. CDR3 length: 14 amino acids, cysteine to phenylalanine. Solely the CDR3 DNA is kept, with 42 bases framed from the first base. Per the germline V gene, SGHNT is the CDR1 and YENEEA is the CDR2. V was cut back by 3 bases and J by 1 base, leaving a gap of 8 bases between them.

Sample: peripheral blood. Recombination joined TRBV11-3 with TRBJ2-3; TRBD2 is a possible D gene, resting on 5 matching bases. The source of this sequence is a woman aged 60-75 years with COVID-19, enrolled during active disease. The CDR3 has the sequence CASSFSGGTDTQYF. In nucleotide form, the sequence is TGTGCCAGCAGCTTCTCCGGGGGCACAGATACGCAGTATTTT.